This record looks at one TCR beta chain sequence and its context. Its antigen remains unknown. Assay used: immunoSEQ multiplex PCR; TCRdb lists only in-frame clones, some missing. The repertoire holds some 100,000 clones, under 90% seen once, with approximately 6.8% in the top ten. The CDR3 sequence is 10 residues long. Germline values: CDR1 MDHEN, CDR2 SYDVKM. Trimming pared 8 bases from V and 3 bases from J, leaving 5 bases between. The data were obtained in a study of PD-1 blockade in mismatch repair-deficient tumors. Study-level findings and limits: After pembrolizumab, tumor-resident clones rose rapidly, then generally contracted before radiologic responses.

The specimen comprised peripheral blood, sampled 36 weeks after starting pembrolizumab. The TCR comes from an adult with mismatch repair-deficient cancer. This chain uses TRBV28 with TRBJ2-7; D remains ambiguous. CDR3 in amino acids: CASGIYEQYF. Here the CDR3 DNA reads TGTGCCAGCGGGATCTACGAGCAGTACTTC. Full variable domain (rest looked up from reference TRBV28 and TRBJ2-7): DVKVTQSSRYLVKRTGEKVFLECVQDMDHENMFWYRQDPGLGLRLIYFSYDVKMKEKGDIPEGYSVSREKKERFSLILESASTNQTSMYLCASGIYEQYFGPGTRLTVT.